Listed here are 32 T cell receptor beta chains from one sample, sequenced in a study of neurological immune-mediated disorders. Noted time point: longitudinal time-point 3. TCRdb independently ran MiXCR on the 5' RACE reads; one entry per CDR3 protein. In the table there are some 55,000 distinct CDR3 sequences, roughly 8.4% of which are singletons. The sequencing sample was made of PBMCs. The receptor set was obtained from a woman between 35 and 50 years old in good health.

This clonotype was counted ten times or more. The rearrangement joins TRBV12-3 or TRBV12-4 to TRBJ1-5; unclear D gene. The V and J ends lost 3 bases and 5 bases respectively, with 8 bases between them. The length of the CDR3 is 13 residues. The CDR3 DNA reads as TGTGCCAGCAGTTTCCAAGCGGATCAGCCCCAGCATTTT. It translates to CASSFQADQPQHF.

This clonotype was picked up many times. The chain joins TRBV5-1 to TRBJ2-7; 9 bases are shared with TRBD1. V lost 4 bases, J lost 3 bases, and 5 bases stayed unmatched. CDR1 and CDR2 (germline): SGHRS, YFSETQ. This CDR3 region has 14 residues. CDR3 sequence: CASSARTGDYEQYF. Here the CDR3 DNA reads TGCGCCAGCAGCGCAAGGACAGGGGACTACGAGCAGTACTTC.

This clonotype came up many times. The V gene is TRBV6-5, the J gene TRBJ2-5; D is possibly TRBD2 (5 bases). The CDR3 totals 13 residues. Germline CDR1 reads MNHEY; CDR2 reads SVGAGI. V was clipped by 10 bases and J by 2 bases, with 14 bases between them. CDR3 sequence: CATGAGRQETQYF. CDR3 nucleotide sequence: TGTGCCACCGGCGCGGGCCGTCAAGAGACCCAGTACTTC.

This clonotype has ten or more counts. The rearrangement joins TRBV7-2 to TRBJ1-2; a weak D match, TRBD1 (5 bases). This CDR3 spans 15 amino acids. From germline, CDR1 is SGHTA and CDR2 FQGNSA. V dropped 5 bases and J dropped 2 bases, with 15 bases sitting between them. In nucleotides, the CDR3 is TGTGCCAGCAGCCCGCCCGGGGCAGCCAACTATGGCTACACCTTC. Its translation: CASSPPGAANYGYTF.

This clonotype was picked up many times. The chain couples TRBV12-3 or TRBV12-4 to TRBJ1-2, with 9 bases identical to TRBD1. V lost 3 bases to trimming and J lost 8 bases; unmatched junction nucleotides: 10. The CDR3 is 15 residues long. CDR3 in DNA: TGTGCCAGCAGTTTTTTCACAGGGGGCTCTAACGGCTACACCTTC. Translating gives CASSFFTGGSNGYTF.

This clonotype showed up many times. The genes are TRBV21-1 and TRBJ1-3; the D call TRBD1 from the table was never checked on the DNA. TRBV21-1 is annotated as a pseudogene. This CDR3 is built from 17 residues. The CDR3 nucleotides are TGTGCCAGCAGCAGAGACAGGCTCTGCATCTCTGGAAACACCATATATTTT. Translated: CASSRDRLCISGNTIYF.

This clonotype was observed many times. The chain recombines TRBV20-1 with TRBJ2-1, with 9 bases identical to TRBD1. After removal of 3 bases from V and 1 base from J, the junction contained 7 bases not matched to a gene. The CDR3 has 16 amino acids. Germline V gene data show CDR1 as DFQATT and CDR2 as SNEGSKA (reference sequence). The CDR3 sequence is CSASQQGAGSYNEQFF. As DNA, the CDR3 is TGCAGTGCTAGTCAACAGGGGGCGGGTTCCTACAATGAGCAGTTCTTC.

This clonotype came up many times. The chain uses TRBV20-1 and TRBJ1-1; D might be TRBD1 (5 bases). Trimming removed 5 bases from V and 4 bases from J, with 26 bases in between. Germline lookup yields CDR1 DFQATT and CDR2 SNEGSKA (reference sequence). The CDR3 runs 17 residues. This CDR3 reads CSAPLSGTLLGFTEAFF. CDR3 nucleotides: TGCAGTGCTCCCCTATCCGGGACCCTCTTAGGGTTCACTGAAGCTTTCTTT.

About this clonotype: One junction end disagrees with the germline gene, perhaps due to a read error. The chain has TRBV4-1 and TRBJ1-2; tentative D call: TRBD1 (5 bases). Germline CDR1 reads MGHRA; CDR2 reads YSYEKL. This CDR3 has 14 amino acids. The CDR3 sequence is CASRQDPGPYGYTF. In nucleotides, the CDR3 is TGCGCCAGCAGGCAAGATCCGGGGCCCTATGGCTACACCTTC.

This clonotype was seen at least ten times. V usage is TRBV6-5 and J usage is TRBJ1-5; 7 positions match TRBD1. Per germline, CDR1 MNHEY and CDR2 SVGAGI. The CDR3 length is 14 residues. Trimming cost V 2 bases and J 7 bases; bases outside gene matches: 5. DNA for the CDR3: TGTGCCAGCAGTTACGGTTCCAGGGGGCAGCCCCAGCATTTT. This sequence encodes CASSYGSRGQPQHF.

This clonotype was counted ten times or more. The chain combines TRBV5-6 with TRBJ2-7, with TRBD2 matching 8 bases. Germline CDR1 is SGHDT and CDR2 is YYEEEE. The V and J ends lost 0 bases and 5 bases, in that order; junction bases with no gene match: 10. The CDR3 has 16 amino acids. The CDR3 region has the DNA TGTGCCAGCAGCTTGGGGGTCAGCGGGAGCCCCCACGAGCAGTACTTC. Its protein product is CASSLGVSGSPHEQYF.

In its sample, this clonotype was seen many times. The chain recombines TRBV5-1 with TRBJ1-1, with D uncertain. The germline V gene has CDR1 SGHRS and CDR2 YFSETQ. Trimming took 4 bases from V and 5 from J, leaving 18 bases between them. This CDR3 region has 15 residues. The CDR3 nucleotides are TGCGCCAGCAGCCCGGGAGAGGGAATGGCGACTGAAGCTTTCTTT. Its protein product is CASSPGEGMATEAFF.

This clonotype has a count of ten or more. The rearrangement uses TRBV12-3 or TRBV12-4 and TRBJ1-2; 7 nucleotides line up with TRBD1. V was clipped by 2 bases and J by 7 bases; unmatched bases: 4. The CDR3 has 13 amino acids. In DNA form, the CDR3 reads TGTGCCAGCAGTTTAAGGAGGGGGCTTGGCTACACCTTC. It codes for CASSLRRGLGYTF.

At least ten counts were recorded for this clonotype. The chain is built from TRBV6-1 and TRBJ1-6; D remains ambiguous. Per germline, CDR1 MNHNS and CDR2 SASEGT. This CDR3 is 14 amino acids long. V was shortened by 6 bases and J by 4 bases, with 10 bases between the two germline ends. The CDR3 bases are TGTGCCAGCAGCACCGGGCCTTATAATTCACCCCTCCACTTT. Translating gives CASSTGPYNSPLHF.

The sample holds many counts of this clonotype. This chain connects TRBV5-1 to TRBJ2-7, with TRBD1 identical over 9 bases. The V gene end was trimmed by 1 base and the J gene end by 3 bases; junction bases not matched to a gene: 2. The CDR3 extends over 14 amino acids. Germline V gives CDR1 SGHRS, CDR2 YFSETQ. Here the CDR3 reads CASSLPGQGYEQYF. The CDR3 DNA sequence: TGCGCCAGCAGCTTGCCGGGACAGGGCTACGAGCAGTACTTC.

This clonotype was observed at least ten times. The V call is TRBV12-3 or TRBV12-4, the J call TRBJ1-1; TRBD1 is a possible D gene (5 bases). The CDR3 extends over 13 amino acids. Trimming removed 5 bases from V and 8 bases from J, with 15 bases in between. The CDR3 DNA reads as TGTGCCAGCAGTCCACGGGGGGGAGGAGAAGCTTTCTTT. Encoded protein: CASSPRGGGEAFF.

The chain employs TRBV20-1 and TRBJ2-7; D may be TRBD1 (6 bases). Germline assignment: CDR1 DFQATT and CDR2 SNEGSKA (reference sequence). Trimming shortened V by 3 bases and J by 2 bases, and 17 bases separated the two germline ends. The CDR3 sequence is 15 residues long. Here the CDR3 DNA reads TGCAGTGCTAGTAGGTCAGGGGCGGTAACCTACGAGCAGTACTTC. This encodes CSASRSGAVTYEQYF.

This clonotype was found many times. The V and J genes are TRBV7-2 and TRBJ1-5, with D maybe TRBD1 (6 bases). The CDR3 has 17 amino acids. The germline CDR1 and CDR2 sequences are SGHTA and FQGNSA. Trimming took 2 bases from V and 2 from J, leaving 16 bases between them. The CDR3 region is CASSLFAGAIGNQPQHF. CDR3 sequence (DNA): TGTGCCAGCAGCTTATTCGCAGGGGCGATCGGCAATCAGCCCCAGCATTTT.

This clonotype was recorded a few times. The chain links TRBV6-4 to TRBJ2-1; 13 nucleotides match TRBD2. The length of the CDR3 is 15 residues. Germline V lookup: CDR1 MRHNA, CDR2 SNTAGT. With V trimmed by 8 bases and J by 8 bases, 9 bases remained unmatched. The DNA for the CDR3 is TGTGCCAGCGGGACTAGCGGGGAGAGGGGCGATGAGCAGTTCTTC. It specifies CASGTSGERGDEQFF.

This clonotype was counted ten times or more. The rearrangement joins TRBV6-2 or TRBV6-3 to TRBJ2-6, with D perhaps matching TRBD1 (5 bases). V lost 3 bases to trimming and J lost 1 base, with 7 bases between them. Germline CDR1 reads MNHEY; CDR2 reads SVGEGT. The CDR3 sequence is 15 residues long. The CDR3 reads CASSYGASGANVLTF. The CDR3 DNA is TGTGCCAGCAGTTATGGGGCTTCTGGGGCCAACGTCCTGACTTTC.

This clonotype was observed at least ten times. The chain joins TRBV20-1 to TRBJ1-1, with no clear D. Trimming removed 2 bases at V and 1 base at J, with 5 bases between. Germline assignment: CDR1 DFQATT and CDR2 SNEGSKA (reference sequence). The CDR3 consists of 12 residues. DNA for the CDR3: TGCAGTGCTAGATATGGGAACACTGAAGCTTTCTTT. Amino acid sequence: CSARYGNTEAFF.

This clonotype occurred many times. The J gene is TRBJ2-7, the V gene TRBV5-1; 9 nucleotides agree with TRBD1. The germline CDR1 and CDR2 sequences are SGHRS and YFSETQ. The CDR3 has 15 residues. With 3 bases clipped from V and 0 bases from J, the junction kept 4 bases outside the gene matches. The chain's CDR3 is CASSWTGVSSYEQYF. The DNA of the CDR3 is TGCGCCAGCAGCTGGACAGGGGTAAGCTCCTACGAGCAGTACTTC.

This clonotype was recorded at least ten times. The V gene is TRBV20-1, the J gene TRBJ2-3, with D maybe TRBD1 (6 bases). The CDR3 has 14 residues. Germline V gene data show CDR1 as DFQATT and CDR2 as SNEGSKA (reference sequence). Trimming shortened V by 1 base and J by 4 bases, and 12 bases separated the two germline ends. CDR3 amino acids: CSARVFPGADTQYF. As DNA, the CDR3 is TGCAGTGCTAGAGTTTTTCCAGGGGCAGATACGCAGTATTTT.

The table lists this clonotype with many counts. The chain carries TRBV5-1 and TRBJ1-1; TRBD1 aligns across 7 bases. With V trimmed by 4 bases and J by 4 bases, 7 bases remained unmatched. The CDR3 extends over 14 amino acids. The V gene's germline CDR1 is SGHRS and CDR2 YFSETQ. In DNA, the CDR3 is TGCGCCAGCAGCGACGACAGGGAAAGCACTGAAGCTTTCTTT. The encoded protein is CASSDDRESTEAFF.

This chain links TRBV24-1 with TRBJ1-5; TRBD1 matches 7 bases. Germline CDR1 reads KGHDR; CDR2 reads SFDVKD. This CDR3 spans 18 amino acids. The trim removed 4 bases at V and 0 bases at J, leaving 11 bases unmatched. This chain's CDR3 is CATSEKTGLSYSNQPQHF. For the CDR3, the DNA is TGTGCCACCAGTGAGAAGACAGGGTTATCTTATAGCAATCAGCCCCAGCATTTT.

This clonotype showed up many times. The chain couples TRBV5-1 to TRBJ1-4, with D possibly being TRBD1 (5 bases). The germline V gene has CDR1 SGHRS and CDR2 YFSETQ. CDR3 size: 13 residues. V gave up 6 bases and J gave up 8 bases, with 14 bases separating them. The chain's CDR3 is CASMGQGDEKLFF. The CDR3 coding sequence is TGCGCCAGCATGGGGCAGGGAGACGAAAAACTGTTTTTT.

This clonotype was seen a few times. The rearrangement links TRBV20-1 to TRBJ1-5, with 7 bases fitting TRBD1. This CDR3 has 14 residues. The V and J ends lost 6 bases and 7 bases, in that order; junction bases with no gene match: 12. Germline V CDR1 and CDR2: DFQATT, SNEGSKA (reference sequence). The CDR3 bases are TGCAGTGCCCCTCCACAGGGGTCAGCGCAGCCCCAGCATTTT. This gives the protein CSAPPQGSAQPQHF.

This clonotype was detected many times. The V call is TRBV6-5, the J call TRBJ2-7; 7 positions agree with TRBD1. The V segment lost 5 bases and the J segment 5 bases; nucleotides outside the gene matches: 9. The length of the CDR3 is 14 residues. In germline, CDR1 is MNHEY, CDR2 SVGAGI. CDR3 region: CASSPDRVHHEQYF. Written as DNA, the CDR3 is TGTGCCAGCAGTCCCGACAGGGTACACCACGAGCAGTACTTC.

This clonotype was recorded at least ten times. V gene TRBV27 combines with J gene TRBJ2-3; D is perhaps TRBD1 (5 bases). The CDR3 loop spans 18 amino acids. The V gene's germline CDR1 is MNHEY and CDR2 SMNVEV (reference sequence). The germline V and J ends were trimmed by 2 bases and 0 bases, with 18 bases remaining between them. The CDR3, as DNA: TGTGCCAGCAGTTTAAGCCTGAGCGACAGCTCTAGCACAGATACGCAGTATTTT. It is translated as CASSLSLSDSSSTDTQYF.

Ten or more counts support this clonotype. CDR3 in amino acids: CASTKTSGFSSYNEQFF. CDR3 coding DNA: TGTGCCAGCACCAAGACTAGCGGATTTAGCTCCTACAATGAGCAGTTCTTC. This rearrangement joins TRBV2 to TRBJ2-1; 9 bases match TRBD2. V trimming: 7 bases; J trimming: 0 bases; junction bases outside the gene matches: 10. The germline gives CDR1 SNHLY, CDR2 FYNNEI. This CDR3 is built from 17 residues.

This clonotype occurred many times. The CDR3 reads CASSFRGTEPYEQYF. For the CDR3, the DNA is TGTGCCAGCAGCTTTCGTGGGACAGAGCCCTACGAGCAGTACTTC. The V call is TRBV7-2, the J call TRBJ2-7; 7 bases map to TRBD1. This CDR3 spans 15 amino acids. Trimming took 3 bases from V and 2 from J; bases not matched to a gene: 7. From germline, CDR1 is SGHTA and CDR2 FQGNSA.

This clonotype was observed many times. The gene calls are TRBV4-3 and TRBJ1-2, with D uncertain. CDR3 length equals 16 residues. V was shortened by 0 bases and J by 0 bases, with 11 bases between the two germline ends. Germline values: CDR1 LGHNA, CDR2 YSLEER. CDR3 region: CASSQEMSLSNYGYTF. As DNA, the CDR3 is TGCGCCAGCAGCCAAGAAATGTCTCTTTCTAACTATGGCTACACCTTC.